These T cell receptor beta chains were read from a single sample in a study of cytomegalovirus exposure and HLA in healthy donors. Generated by immunoSEQ multiplex PCR, the TCRdb table keeps only in-frame clones and is missing some. The table shows 100,000 to 150,000 clones, with about 81% occurring only once. Sequences were obtained from PBMCs. These receptors were collected from a woman aged 45-60 years in good health and CMV-seropositive. Each CDR3 is given with its conserved first and last residue. A D gene is named only where the DNA matches it firmly. Size is stated for part of the rows, as once, few or many counts, or as a class when the clone is expanded.

CDR3nt: TGCGCCAGCAGGACGGCCTCCGGGACAGGGGGCCTAGATACGCAGTATTTT; CDR3aa: CASRTASGTGGLDTQYF; j_gene: TRBJ2-3; abundance: .; d_gene: TRBD1; v_gene: TRBV5-1
CDR3nt: TGTGCCAGCACCAGGGGGACTGAAGCTTTCTTT; CDR3aa: CASTRGTEAFF; j_gene: TRBJ1-1; abundance: few; d_gene: TRBD1; v_gene: TRBV28
CDR3nt: TGTGCCAGCAGTGGCATGGGGAGCTCCTACGAGCAGTACTTC; CDR3aa: CASSGMGSSYEQYF; j_gene: TRBJ2-7; abundance: .; d_gene: .; v_gene: TRBV6-1
CDR3nt: TGTGCCATTGCGGGACAGGGGGCCTACGAGCAGTACTTC; CDR3aa: CAIAGQGAYEQYF; j_gene: TRBJ2-7; abundance: .; d_gene: TRBD1; v_gene: TRBV6-5
CDR3nt: TGTGCCAGCAGCCCTAGCGGGAGGGAGACCCAGTACTTC; CDR3aa: CASSPSGRETQYF; j_gene: TRBJ2-5; abundance: .; d_gene: TRBD2; v_gene: TRBV7-3
CDR3nt: TGTGCCAGCAGCTCGCTCTCAGGGGCCGGGGAGCTGTTTTTT; CDR3aa: CASSSLSGAGELFF; j_gene: TRBJ2-2; abundance: many; d_gene: .; v_gene: TRBV5-4
CDR3nt: TGCGCCAGCAGCCAAGTAGACTCCGGAGGACGCGGCTACACCTTC; CDR3aa: CASSQVDSGGRGYTF; j_gene: TRBJ1-2; abundance: .; d_gene: .; v_gene: TRBV4-1
CDR3nt: TGTGCCAGCAGTTACGGACAGGGGGACACTGAAGCTTTCTTT; CDR3aa: CASSYGQGDTEAFF; j_gene: TRBJ1-1; abundance: .; d_gene: TRBD1; v_gene: TRBV6-6
CDR3nt: TGTGCCTGGAGTCCGGGGGGCTATGGCTACACCTTC; CDR3aa: CAWSPGGYGYTF; j_gene: TRBJ1-2; abundance: .; d_gene: .; v_gene: TRBV30
CDR3nt: TGTGCCAGCAGTGGCAGGCAGGGGGTCACAGATACGCAGTATTTT; CDR3aa: CASSGRQGVTDTQYF; j_gene: TRBJ2-3; abundance: .; d_gene: TRBD1; v_gene: TRBV2
CDR3nt: TGTGCCAGCAGCTTACTAGCGGGGGGGCCGGAGACCCAGTACTTC; CDR3aa: CASSLLAGGPETQYF; j_gene: TRBJ2-5; abundance: .; d_gene: TRBD2; v_gene: TRBV5-4
CDR3nt: TGTGCCAGCAGCGTTTCCGGGGACACCTACGAGCAGTACTTC; CDR3aa: CASSVSGDTYEQYF; j_gene: TRBJ2-7; abundance: few; d_gene: .; v_gene: TRBV5-4
CDR3nt: TGCGCCAGCAGCCAAGAAGGTAGGGAGAGAGATACGCAGTATTTT; CDR3aa: CASSQEGRERDTQYF; j_gene: TRBJ2-3; abundance: .; d_gene: .; v_gene: TRBV4-3
CDR3nt: TGTGCCAGCAGTGAAGCAGGGGCTCACACTGAAGCTTTCTTT; CDR3aa: CASSEAGAHTEAFF; j_gene: TRBJ1-1; abundance: .; d_gene: .; v_gene: TRBV2
CDR3nt: TGCGCCAGCAGCTTGAAGGTCAGGGGTATCTACACCTTC; CDR3aa: CASSLKVRGIYTF; j_gene: TRBJ1-2; abundance: .; d_gene: .; v_gene: TRBV5-1
CDR3nt: TGCGCCAGCAGCTATTCGGGACAGGCCACCTATGGCTACACCTTC; CDR3aa: CASSYSGQATYGYTF; j_gene: TRBJ1-2; abundance: .; d_gene: TRBD1; v_gene: TRBV4-3
CDR3nt: TGTGCCAGCAGCAAGACAGGGGGCGGAAACTATGGCTACACCTTC; CDR3aa: CASSKTGGGNYGYTF; j_gene: TRBJ1-2; abundance: .; d_gene: TRBD1; v_gene: TRBV5-4
CDR3nt: TGTGCCAGCAGCCTGGGGACAGGGGGGACCTACGAGCAGTACTTC; CDR3aa: CASSLGTGGTYEQYF; j_gene: TRBJ2-7; abundance: .; d_gene: TRBD1; v_gene: TRBV7-2
CDR3nt: TGTGCCAGCAGTTACTCGATTGGATTGGGCGTGGTCTTC; CDR3aa: CASSYSIGLGVVF; j_gene: TRBJ2-1; abundance: .; d_gene: .; v_gene: TRBV6-5
CDR3nt: TGTGCCATCGGTACTAGCGGGAGGGGTACAGATACGCAGTATTTT; CDR3aa: CAIGTSGRGTDTQYF; j_gene: TRBJ2-3; abundance: .; d_gene: TRBD2; v_gene: TRBV10-3
CDR3nt: TGCAGCGTTGAGACTAGCGGGAGGCAGGGCGAGCAGTACTTC; CDR3aa: CSVETSGRQGEQYF; j_gene: TRBJ2-7; abundance: .; d_gene: TRBD2; v_gene: TRBV29-1
CDR3nt: TGCGCCAGCAGCTTCGTAGGACTTCTGAACACTGAAGCTTTCTTT; CDR3aa: CASSFVGLLNTEAFF; j_gene: TRBJ1-1; abundance: .; d_gene: .; v_gene: TRBV5-1
CDR3nt: TGTGCCAGCAGCGGAGTGAACGGGGGATTCTACAATGAGCAGTTCTTC; CDR3aa: CASSGVNGGFYNEQFF; j_gene: TRBJ2-1; abundance: few; d_gene: .; v_gene: TRBV9
CDR3nt: TGTGCCAGCAGTGCGCGAACAGGGCCTCGCTCTGGGGCCAACGTCCTGACTTTC; CDR3aa: CASSARTGPRSGANVLTF; j_gene: TRBJ2-6; abundance: .; d_gene: .; v_gene: TRBV6-1
CDR3nt: TGTGCCAGCAGCTTGGCAGGCCACGGGGGCAATCAGCCCCAGCATTTT; CDR3aa: CASSLAGHGGNQPQHF; j_gene: TRBJ1-5; abundance: .; d_gene: .; v_gene: TRBV5-6
CDR3nt: TGTGCCAGCAGCTTGGGGTCAGGGGATAATGAGCAGTTCTTC; CDR3aa: CASSLGSGDNEQFF; j_gene: TRBJ2-1; abundance: .; d_gene: .; v_gene: TRBV5-4
CDR3nt: TGCGCCACCCGAGGGACAGGGGGCTGGCAGGATCAGCCCCAGCATTTT; CDR3aa: CATRGTGGWQDQPQHF; j_gene: TRBJ1-5; abundance: .; d_gene: TRBD1; v_gene: TRBV10-1
CDR3nt: TGTGCCAGCAGCAGGGACAACGCCTACGAGCAGTACTTC; CDR3aa: CASSRDNAYEQYF; j_gene: TRBJ2-7; abundance: .; d_gene: .; v_gene: TRBV7-9
CDR3nt: TGTGCCAGTAGTGCGGGGGTCTCCTACGAGCAGTACTTC; CDR3aa: CASSAGVSYEQYF; j_gene: TRBJ2-7; abundance: .; d_gene: TRBD2; v_gene: TRBV19
CDR3nt: TGTGCCAGCAGCGTACAGCCGAACACTGAAGCTTTCTTT; CDR3aa: CASSVQPNTEAFF; j_gene: TRBJ1-1; abundance: few; d_gene: .; v_gene: TRBV7-3
CDR3nt: TGTGCCTGGAGTCCTCGGACAGGTGGAGAGCAGTACTTC; CDR3aa: CAWSPRTGGEQYF; j_gene: TRBJ2-7; abundance: .; d_gene: TRBD1; v_gene: TRBV30
CDR3nt: TGTGCCAGCAGCGCCGGACAGGGAATGAACACTGAAGCTTTCTTT; CDR3aa: CASSAGQGMNTEAFF; j_gene: TRBJ1-1; abundance: .; d_gene: TRBD1; v_gene: TRBV11-3
CDR3nt: TGTGCCAGCAGCCCACTGAGGGTCGGCGGCTACACCTTC; CDR3aa: CASSPLRVGGYTF; j_gene: TRBJ1-2; abundance: .; d_gene: .; v_gene: TRBV7-8
CDR3nt: TGTGCCAGCAGAATCCCGGGTGGCTTGAACACTGAAGCTTTCTTT; CDR3aa: CASRIPGGLNTEAFF; j_gene: TRBJ1-1; abundance: .; d_gene: .; v_gene: TRBV6-5
CDR3nt: TGTGCCAGCAGCTCCAGGGCCTTATTAGGGGGCCCGACTTTC; CDR3aa: CASSSRALLGGPTF; j_gene: TRBJ2-6; abundance: .; d_gene: TRBD1; v_gene: TRBV7-9
CDR3nt: TGTGCCAGCAGTGAAGAATCGGGGGGGAGCCCTCACCGTAGGGGCTACACCTTC; CDR3aa: CASSEESGGSPHRRGYTF; j_gene: TRBJ1-2; abundance: .; d_gene: .; v_gene: TRBV6-1
CDR3nt: TGTGCCAGCAGTGAAGGACAAGAGTACAATGAGCAGTTCTTC; CDR3aa: CASSEGQEYNEQFF; j_gene: TRBJ2-1; abundance: few; d_gene: .; v_gene: TRBV2
CDR3nt: TGTGCCAGCTCACCACGGGGGAGGCCCAATGAAAAACTGTTTTTT; CDR3aa: CASSPRGRPNEKLFF; j_gene: TRBJ1-4; abundance: .; d_gene: .; v_gene: TRBV18
CDR3nt: TGTGCCTGGAGTGTGGGGGCCGCTATGTATGAGCAGTTCTTC; CDR3aa: CAWSVGAAMYEQFF; j_gene: TRBJ2-1; abundance: .; d_gene: .; v_gene: TRBV30
CDR3nt: TGTGCCAGCAGCCAAGATCCAGGAAGGCTCACAGATACGCAGTATTTT; CDR3aa: CASSQDPGRLTDTQYF; j_gene: TRBJ2-3; abundance: .; d_gene: .; v_gene: TRBV4-2
CDR3nt: TGTGCCAGCAGCCCCACTAGGACTAGCCCCGAGCAGTACTTC; CDR3aa: CASSPTRTSPEQYF; j_gene: TRBJ2-7; abundance: .; d_gene: TRBD2; v_gene: TRBV7-2
CDR3nt: TGTGCCAGCAGTGGGGGACTAGTTGGCGGGGAGCTGTTTTTT; CDR3aa: CASSGGLVGGELFF; j_gene: TRBJ2-2; abundance: .; d_gene: TRBD2; v_gene: TRBV2
CDR3nt: TGTGCCAGCATGACAGGGACTGGAAACACCATATATTTT; CDR3aa: CASMTGTGNTIYF; j_gene: TRBJ1-3; abundance: .; d_gene: TRBD1; v_gene: TRBV7-9
CDR3nt: TGTGCCAGCAGTTACTCGAGACAGGGAGACGAAAAACTGTTTTTT; CDR3aa: CASSYSRQGDEKLFF; j_gene: TRBJ1-4; abundance: .; d_gene: TRBD1; v_gene: TRBV6-5
CDR3nt: TGTGCCAGCAGCTTAGGACTAGGCACAGATACGCAGTATTTT; CDR3aa: CASSLGLGTDTQYF; j_gene: TRBJ2-3; abundance: .; d_gene: .; v_gene: TRBV7-2
CDR3nt: TGTGCCAGCAGCTTAGCAGGCCTAGCGGGGTTCACCGGGGAGCTGTTTTTT; CDR3aa: CASSLAGLAGFTGELFF; j_gene: TRBJ2-2; abundance: .; d_gene: TRBD2; v_gene: TRBV11-1
CDR3nt: TGTACCAGCAGCTTGTTAGTCCAGGTTCAAACCTCTGGGGCCAACGTCCTGACTTTC; CDR3aa: CTSSLLVQVQTSGANVLTF; j_gene: TRBJ2-6; abundance: .; d_gene: .; v_gene: TRBV5-6
CDR3nt: TGCGCCAGCAGCCTACAGTCATACCAAGAGACCCAGTACTTC; CDR3aa: CASSLQSYQETQYF; j_gene: TRBJ2-5; abundance: .; d_gene: .; v_gene: TRBV5-1
CDR3nt: TGTGCCAGCAGTTTATTTAAGCTCTCAAGATCCTACAATGAGCAGTTCTTC; CDR3aa: CASSLFKLSRSYNEQFF; j_gene: TRBJ2-1; abundance: once; d_gene: .; v_gene: TRBV28
CDR3nt: TGTGCCAGCATCAAGGGTGGGACTAGCAACAATGAGCAGTTCTTC; CDR3aa: CASIKGGTSNNEQFF; j_gene: TRBJ2-1; abundance: .; d_gene: TRBD2; v_gene: TRBV6-1
CDR3nt: TGTGCCAGCAGTTTGACAGGGGGCTACGGGGCCAACGTCCTGACTTTC; CDR3aa: CASSLTGGYGANVLTF; j_gene: TRBJ2-6; abundance: .; d_gene: TRBD1; v_gene: TRBV28
CDR3nt: TGTGCCAGCAGCCCCGTCGGGGGTGGAAACACCATATATTTT; CDR3aa: CASSPVGGGNTIYF; j_gene: TRBJ1-3; abundance: once; d_gene: .; v_gene: TRBV7-9
CDR3nt: TGCAGTGCTAGCGGTAGTTATGGCTACACCTTC; CDR3aa: CSASGSYGYTF; j_gene: TRBJ1-2; abundance: few; d_gene: .; v_gene: TRBV20-1
CDR3nt: TGTGCCAGCAGCTTATCGGCAGGGAATGAAAAACTGTTTTTT; CDR3aa: CASSLSAGNEKLFF; j_gene: TRBJ1-4; abundance: .; d_gene: .; v_gene: TRBV5-8
CDR3nt: TGCGCCAGCAGCTTGGGTAGCGGGGCATCCTACGAGCAGTACTTC; CDR3aa: CASSLGSGASYEQYF; j_gene: TRBJ2-7; abundance: .; d_gene: TRBD2; v_gene: TRBV5-1
CDR3nt: TGTGCCAGCAGCGGGGGACTCCTACCCACAGATACGCAGTATTTT; CDR3aa: CASSGGLLPTDTQYF; j_gene: TRBJ2-3; abundance: .; d_gene: .; v_gene: TRBV12-1
CDR3nt: TGTGCCAGCAGTGAAGCCACAGGGCAGAACGAGCAGTACTTC; CDR3aa: CASSEATGQNEQYF; j_gene: TRBJ2-7; abundance: .; d_gene: .; v_gene: TRBV2
CDR3nt: TGTGCCAGCTCACCACTCGCTCAGGGCGATGAGCAGTTCTTC; CDR3aa: CASSPLAQGDEQFF; j_gene: TRBJ2-1; abundance: .; d_gene: .; v_gene: TRBV18
CDR3nt: TGTGCCAGCAGCTTAGATGCGCTTCCCTCCTACGAGCAGTACTTC; CDR3aa: CASSLDALPSYEQYF; j_gene: TRBJ2-7; abundance: .; d_gene: .; v_gene: TRBV7-9